The 10 T cell receptor beta chains below come from one sample, sequenced in a study of blood T cell repertoires in COVID-19 (dated by TCRdb to between 2020 and 2021). The library came from the immunoSEQ multiplex PCR assay. TCRdb limited this immuneACCESS table to in-frame rearrangements with V and J called. A share of clones is missing; checked studies link under half to unresolved V genes, and the rest is unexplained. The sample yields 330,000 or so clones; 88% were counted once. 0.85% to 1.3% of the sample rests with the top ten. Sample: PBMCs or T cells enriched from blood (not recorded which). The receptors shown here come from a woman in her 30s who had been exposed to COVID-19.

This chain links TRBV11-3 with TRBJ2-1; 8 positions agree with TRBD2. From germline, CDR1 is SGHNT and CDR2 YENEEA. The CDR3 covers 11 residues. J was trimmed by 11 bases and V by 4 bases; bases with no gene match: 1. This CDR3 is CASSYSGKQFF. DNA for the CDR3: TGTGCCAGCAGCTATAGCGGGAAGCAGTTCTTC.

V is TRBV19 and J is TRBJ2-7, with 11 bases identical to TRBD2. V was clipped by 6 bases and J by 1 base; unmatched bases: 17. Germline-derived CDR1 and CDR2 are LNHDA and SQIVND (reference sequence). This CDR3 spans 19 amino acids. CDR3 sequence (DNA): TGTGCCAGTAGCCGGGGGCTAGCGGGAGGAGGGCAGGCTTCCTACGAGCAGTACTTC. Its translation is CASSRGLAGGGQASYEQYF.

This clone was seen once. V usage is TRBV19 and J usage is TRBJ2-7; 8 bases are a match to TRBD1. The V segment lost 7 bases and the J segment 2 bases; nucleotides outside the gene matches: 7. This CDR3 spans 14 amino acids. The germline CDR1 and CDR2 sequences are LNHDA and SQIVND (reference sequence). CDR3 sequence reads: CASTPGQGPYEQYF. Written as DNA, the CDR3 is TGTGCCAGTACCCCTGGACAGGGCCCCTACGAGCAGTACTTC.

Comment on this clone: The limits of the CDR3 on the DNA are not certain, so only TCRdb's listed CDR3 is given. The V and J genes are TRBV6-5 and TRBJ1-2; TRBD1 was called by the table and not checked on the DNA. The CDR3 length is 13 residues, termini included. The germline CDR1 and CDR2 sequences are MNHEY and SVGAGI. Here the CDR3 reads CASRVGQGAPNTF.

J is TRBJ2-7 and V is TRBV5-1; 11 bases match TRBD1. Germline values: CDR1 SGHRS, CDR2 YFSETQ. This CDR3 has 16 residues. J was trimmed by 1 base and V by 4 bases; bases with no gene match: 7. DNA of the CDR3: TGCGCCAGCAGCATAGGGGGACAGGGGGTTTCCTACGAGCAGTACTTC. Translated, it gives CASSIGGQGVSYEQYF.

This clone was seen only once. The chain links TRBV4-1 to TRBJ2-7; D gene ambiguous. The V gene lost 3 bases and the J gene lost 4 bases, with 16 bases spanning the gap. The CDR3 is 15 amino acids. Germline assignment: CDR1 MGHRA and CDR2 YSYEKL. The CDR3 spells CASSQGSFIIYEQYF. CDR3 DNA: TGCGCCAGCAGCCAGGGCAGTTTTATCATATACGAGCAGTACTTC.

The rearrangement links TRBV5-1 to TRBJ2-2; 8 positions match TRBD2. From germline, CDR1 is SGHRS and CDR2 YFSETQ. V lost 0 bases, J lost 1 base, and 8 bases stayed unmatched. The CDR3 runs to 18 residues. As DNA, the CDR3 is TGCGCCAGCAGCTTGGCCCTAGCGGGTTCGGTGAACACCGGGGAGCTGTTTTTT. It codes for CASSLALAGSVNTGELFF.

The chain has TRBV7-6 and TRBJ2-7; 11 bases are a match to TRBD2. This CDR3 is 16 amino acids long. Looked up from germline, CDR1 is SGHVS and CDR2 is FNYEAQ. V gave up 5 bases and J gave up 3 bases; unmatched junction bases: 9. CDR3 sequence (DNA): TGTGCCAGCAGCCCCCGTAGCGGGAGGGCTATCTACGAGCAGTACTTC. Translated: CASSPRSGRAIYEQYF.

The table lists this clone with a count of one. The V call is TRBV1, the J call TRBJ2-7; the table's D call of TRBD2 was not tested on the DNA. TRBV1 is reported as a pseudogene. This CDR3 is built from 17 residues. The CDR3 DNA reads TGCACCAGCACTCCCGGTGGAAAGACTAAGTCTATCGACGAGCAGTACTTC. It is translated as CTSTPGGKTKSIDEQYF.

The chain has TRBV27 and TRBJ1-5; no reliable D call. Trimming removed 4 bases from V and 0 bases from J, with 7 bases in between. The length of the CDR3 is 14 residues. Germline V gene lookup returns CDR1 MNHEY and CDR2 SMNVEV (reference sequence). The CDR3 DNA follows: TGTGCCAGCAGTTCAGGATATAGCAATCAGCCCCAGCATTTT. This translates into CASSSGYSNQPQHF.